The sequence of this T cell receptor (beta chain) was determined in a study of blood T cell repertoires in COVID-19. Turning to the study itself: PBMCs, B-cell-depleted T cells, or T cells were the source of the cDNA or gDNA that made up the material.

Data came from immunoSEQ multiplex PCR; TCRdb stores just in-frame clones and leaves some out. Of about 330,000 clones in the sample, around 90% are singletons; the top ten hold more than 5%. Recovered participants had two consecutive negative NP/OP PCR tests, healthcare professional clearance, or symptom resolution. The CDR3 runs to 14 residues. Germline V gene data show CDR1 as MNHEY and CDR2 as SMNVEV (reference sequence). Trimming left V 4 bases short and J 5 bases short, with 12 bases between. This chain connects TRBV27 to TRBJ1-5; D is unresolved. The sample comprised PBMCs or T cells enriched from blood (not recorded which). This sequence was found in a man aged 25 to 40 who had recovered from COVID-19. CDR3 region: CASSWTPGYQPQHF. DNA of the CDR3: TGTGCCAGCAGTTGGACGCCGGGGTATCAGCCCCAGCATTTT.